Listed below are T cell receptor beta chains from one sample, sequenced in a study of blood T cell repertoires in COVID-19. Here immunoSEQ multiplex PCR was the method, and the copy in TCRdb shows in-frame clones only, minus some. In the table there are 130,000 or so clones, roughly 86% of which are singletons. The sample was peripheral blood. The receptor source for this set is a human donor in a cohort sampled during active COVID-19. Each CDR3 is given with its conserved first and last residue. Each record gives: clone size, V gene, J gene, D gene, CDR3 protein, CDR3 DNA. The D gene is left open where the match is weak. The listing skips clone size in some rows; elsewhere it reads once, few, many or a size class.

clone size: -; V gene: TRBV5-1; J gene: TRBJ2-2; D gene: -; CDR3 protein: CASGGTNTGELFF; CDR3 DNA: TGCGCCAGCGGGGGGACGAACACCGGGGAGCTGTTTTTT
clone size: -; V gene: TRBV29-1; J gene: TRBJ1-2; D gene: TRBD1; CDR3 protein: CSVSPGTVYGYTF; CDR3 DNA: TGCAGCGTTTCCCCGGGGACAGTCTATGGCTACACCTTC
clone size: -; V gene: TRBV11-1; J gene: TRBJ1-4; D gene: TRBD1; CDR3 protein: CASSVDRGNEKLFF; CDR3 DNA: TGTGCCAGCAGCGTCGACAGGGGTAATGAAAAACTGTTTTTT
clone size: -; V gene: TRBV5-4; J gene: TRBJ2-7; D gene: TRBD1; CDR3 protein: CASSVQTGDYEQYF; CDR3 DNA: TGTGCCAGCAGCGTACAGACAGGGGACTACGAGCAGTACTTC
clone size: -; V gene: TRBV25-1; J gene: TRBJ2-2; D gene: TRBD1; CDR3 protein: CASSEWGQGVVAGELFF; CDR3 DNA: TGTGCCAGCAGTGAATGGGGACAGGGTGTGGTCGCCGGGGAGCTGTTTTTT
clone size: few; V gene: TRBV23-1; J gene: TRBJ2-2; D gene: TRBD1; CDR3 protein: CASSHSGRDREGELFF; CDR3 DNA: TGCGCCAGCAGTCATTCGGGCCGGGACAGGGAAGGGGAGCTGTTTTTT
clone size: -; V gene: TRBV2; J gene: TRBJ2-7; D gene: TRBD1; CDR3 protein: CASGRQGSAYEQYF; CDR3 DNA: TGTGCCAGCGGAAGACAGGGGTCGGCCTACGAGCAGTACTTC
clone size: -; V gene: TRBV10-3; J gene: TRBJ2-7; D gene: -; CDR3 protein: CATAATADTGEQYF; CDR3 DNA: TGTGCCACTGCCGCGACAGCCGATACGGGCGAGCAGTACTTC
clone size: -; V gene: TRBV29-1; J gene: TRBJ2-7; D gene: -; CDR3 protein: CSVEGEAGTWEQYF; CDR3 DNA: TGCAGCGTTGAAGGAGAGGCGGGGACGTGGGAGCAGTACTTC
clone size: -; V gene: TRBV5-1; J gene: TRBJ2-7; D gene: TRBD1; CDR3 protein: CASSLVPGTGNYEQYF; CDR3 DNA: TGCGCCAGCAGCTTGGTTCCCGGGACAGGCAATTACGAGCAGTACTTC
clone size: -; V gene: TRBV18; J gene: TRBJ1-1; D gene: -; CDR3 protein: CASSPQGGPNTEAFF; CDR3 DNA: TGTGCCAGCTCACCACAAGGAGGACCGAACACTGAAGCTTTCTTT
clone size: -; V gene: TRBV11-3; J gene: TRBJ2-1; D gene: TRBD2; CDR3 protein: CASSFAGGYNEQFF; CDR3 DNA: TGTGCCAGCAGCTTCGCGGGGGGGTACAATGAGCAGTTCTTC
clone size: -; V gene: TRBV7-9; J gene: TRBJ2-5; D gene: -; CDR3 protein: CASSPQGQSETQYF; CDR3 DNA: TGTGCCAGCAGCCCGCAGGGGCAATCAGAGACCCAGTACTTC
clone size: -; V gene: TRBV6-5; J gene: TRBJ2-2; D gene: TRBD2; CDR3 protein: CASSYASGGPTGELFF; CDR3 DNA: TGTGCCAGCAGTTACGCCAGCGGGGGGCCTACCGGGGAGCTGTTTTTT
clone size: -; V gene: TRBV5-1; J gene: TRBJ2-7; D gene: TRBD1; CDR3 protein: CASSLAGQGVSYEQYF; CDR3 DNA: TGCGCCAGCAGCTTGGCCGGCCAGGGGGTCTCCTACGAGCAGTACTTC
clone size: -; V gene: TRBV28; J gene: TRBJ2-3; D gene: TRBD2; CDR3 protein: CASSTQLAGEFDTQYF; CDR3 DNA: TGTGCCAGCAGTACCCAACTAGCGGGGGAATTCGATACGCAGTATTTT
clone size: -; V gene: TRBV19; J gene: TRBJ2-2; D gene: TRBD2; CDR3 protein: CASSIGLAGGLDGELFF; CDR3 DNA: TGTGCCAGTAGTATCGGTCTAGCGGGGGGGCTCGACGGGGAGCTGTTTTTT
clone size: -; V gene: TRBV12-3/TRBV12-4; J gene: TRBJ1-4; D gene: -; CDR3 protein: CASMGQLNEKLFF; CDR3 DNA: TGTGCCAGCATGGGGCAGCTTAATGAAAAACTGTTTTTT
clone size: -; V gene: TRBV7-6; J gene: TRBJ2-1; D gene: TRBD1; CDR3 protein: CASSSGDRGLSEQFF; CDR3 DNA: TGTGCCAGCAGCAGCGGGGACAGGGGGCTATCTGAGCAGTTCTTC
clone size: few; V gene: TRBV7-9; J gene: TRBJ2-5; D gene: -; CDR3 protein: CASSPAGGIGTQYF; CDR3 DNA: TGTGCCAGCAGTCCCGCCGGGGGAATCGGGACCCAGTACTTC
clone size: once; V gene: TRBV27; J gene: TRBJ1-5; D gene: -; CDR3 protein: CASNQRWSNQPQHF; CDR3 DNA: TGTGCCAGCAACCAGCGTTGGAGCAATCAGCCCCAGCATTTT
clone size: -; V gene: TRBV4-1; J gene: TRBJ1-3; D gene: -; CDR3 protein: CASSQVDSPGNTIYF; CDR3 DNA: TGCGCCAGCAGCCAAGTCGACAGCCCGGGAAACACCATATATTTT
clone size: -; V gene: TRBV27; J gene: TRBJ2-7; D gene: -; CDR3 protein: CASSSPSRGRIYEQYF; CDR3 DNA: TGTGCCAGCAGTTCACCCTCACGGGGTAGAATCTACGAGCAGTACTTC
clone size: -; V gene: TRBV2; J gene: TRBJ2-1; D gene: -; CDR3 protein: CAGSVSPDGEQFF; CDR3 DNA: TGTGCCGGCAGTGTTAGCCCTGACGGTGAGCAGTTCTTC
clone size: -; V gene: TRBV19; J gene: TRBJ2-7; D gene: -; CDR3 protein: CASSLRGIGNEQYF; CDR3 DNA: TGTGCCAGTAGTTTACGGGGAATTGGAAACGAGCAGTACTTC
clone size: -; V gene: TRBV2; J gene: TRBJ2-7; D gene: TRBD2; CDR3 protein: CASSEGLITPTYEQYF; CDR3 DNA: TGTGCCAGCAGTGAGGGACTAATCACACCCACCTACGAGCAGTACTTC
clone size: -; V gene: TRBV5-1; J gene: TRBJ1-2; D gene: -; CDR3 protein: CASSLAGVYGYTF; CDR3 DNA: TGCGCCAGCAGCTTGGCAGGGGTCTATGGCTACACCTTC